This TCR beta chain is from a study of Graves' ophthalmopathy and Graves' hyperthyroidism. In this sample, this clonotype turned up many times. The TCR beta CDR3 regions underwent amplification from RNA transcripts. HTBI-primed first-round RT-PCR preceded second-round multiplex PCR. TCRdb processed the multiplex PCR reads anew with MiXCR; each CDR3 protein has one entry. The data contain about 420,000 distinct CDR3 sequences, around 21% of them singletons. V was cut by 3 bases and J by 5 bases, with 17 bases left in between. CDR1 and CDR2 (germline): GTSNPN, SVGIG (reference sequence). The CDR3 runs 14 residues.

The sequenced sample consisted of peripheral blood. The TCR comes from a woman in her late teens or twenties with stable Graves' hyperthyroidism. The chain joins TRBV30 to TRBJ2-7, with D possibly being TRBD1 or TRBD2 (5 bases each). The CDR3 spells CAWSRGGGDNEQYF. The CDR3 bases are TGTGCCTGGAGCCGGGGCGGTGGAGACAACGAGCAGTACTTC.